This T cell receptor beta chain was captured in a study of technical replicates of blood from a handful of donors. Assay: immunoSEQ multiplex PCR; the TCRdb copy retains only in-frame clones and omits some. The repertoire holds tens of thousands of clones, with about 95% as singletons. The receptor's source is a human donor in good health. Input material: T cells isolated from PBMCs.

CDR3 sequence reads: CASSLSGGGDTQYF. The CDR3 DNA sequence: TGTGCCAGCAGCTTAAGCGGGGGAGGGGATACGCAGTATTTT. The chain couples TRBV5-6 to TRBJ2-3; 8 bases align to TRBD2. The ends lost 2 bases at V and 6 bases at J; junction bases unmatched: 5. Germline V gives CDR1 SGHDT, CDR2 YYEEEE. CDR3 length: 14 residues.